This is a list of T cell receptor beta chains from one sample in a study of T cells in Graves' hyperthyroidism and ophthalmopathy. TCRdb reprocessed the multiplex PCR reads via MiXCR and lists one record per CDR3 protein. The top ten clones hold 3.7% of a sample with about 350,000 distinct CDR3 sequences, approximately 20% of them seen once. The source material was blood. Receptors originate from a woman under 30 with Graves' hyperthyroidism. The CDR3 runs from the conserved cysteine through the conserved F or W. The D gene is left open where the match is weak. Some rows have no size entry. The others give once, few or many, or a class for an expanded clone.

TGCAGTGCTAGAGGGGACCCCGGTACTGAAGCTTTCTTT	CSARGDPGTEAFF	13	.	TRBV20-1	TRBJ1-1	many
TGTGCCAGCAGCTACCTACTAGCGGGGGGGCCAAGCGAGCAGTACTTC	CASSYLLAGGPSEQYF	16	TRBD2	TRBV2	TRBJ2-7	.
TGTGCCAGCAGCAGAGCTGGAATTTTGAACACTGAAGCTTTCTTT	CASSRAGILNTEAFF	15	.	TRBV11-2	TRBJ1-1	many
TGTGCCAGCAGTCCCCAGACAGGGTACCTCGAAGCTTTCTTT	CASSPQTGYLEAFF	14	TRBD1	TRBV6-1	TRBJ1-1	many
TGCGCCAGCAGCTCGGGACAGGGGATCTATGGCTACACCTTC	CASSSGQGIYGYTF	14	TRBD1	TRBV5-1	TRBJ1-2	many
TGTGCCAGCAGCTTGGTTCGGGCCCCGACCCGGAATGAAGCTTTCTTT	CASSLVRAPTRNEAFF	16	.	TRBV5-6	TRBJ1-1	.
TGTGCCAGCGAACGACAGGGGGTCCCTTATAGCAATCAGCCCCAGCATTTT	CASERQGVPYSNQPQHF	17	TRBD1	TRBV6-4	TRBJ1-5	many
TGTGCCAGCAGCCACTTGGACACCGGGGAGCTGTTTTTT	CASSHLDTGELFF	13	.	TRBV3-1	TRBJ2-2	.
TGTGCCAGCAACAGGGGAGGGGGTCAGCCCCAGCATTTT	CASNRGGGQPQHF	13	TRBD1	TRBV18	TRBJ1-5	.
TGTGCCACCAGTGATTCCGCAGGGGGTAGGCGCGGTACCTACGAGCAGTACTTC	CATSDSAGGRRGTYEQYF	18	TRBD1	TRBV24-1	TRBJ2-7	many
TGTGCCAGCAGCCAACGAATCGAGCAGTACTTC	CASSQRIEQYF	11	.	TRBV6-5	TRBJ2-7	many
TGCAGTTCGGGGGGGAGAACTCAAGAGACCCAGTACTTC	CSSGGRTQETQYF	13	TRBD2	TRBV29-1	TRBJ2-5	many
TGTGCCAGCAGCCCCGGGCTAAAACAGCCCCAGCATTTT	CASSPGLKQPQHF	13	.	TRBV3-1	TRBJ1-5	many
TGTGCCAGCAGTTTAAGGGGAGGCAGGTTCAATCAGCCCCAGCATTTT	CASSLRGGRFNQPQHF	16	.	TRBV12-3/TRBV12-4	TRBJ1-5	many
TGTGCCAGCAGTTCTTGGACAGGGACCTACGAGCAGTACTTC	CASSSWTGTYEQYF	14	TRBD1	TRBV6-5	TRBJ2-7	many
TGTGCCAGCAGAGAGCGGGGGGGTCGTCAAGAGACCCAGTACTTC	CASRERGGRQETQYF	15	TRBD2	TRBV2	TRBJ2-5	.
TGTGCCTGGAGCGTCTCGAGGGGGTCGGCTTTCTTT	CAWSVSRGSAFF	12	.	TRBV30	TRBJ1-1	.
TGTGCCAGCAGCCAAGCTCCTGAAGCTTTCTTT	CASSQAPEAFF	11	.	TRBV14	TRBJ1-1	many
TGTGCCAGCAGCTTGGAAACTCAAGAGACCCAGTACTTC	CASSLETQETQYF	13	.	TRBV5-4	TRBJ2-5	many
TGTGCCAGCAAATTCGAGGGGGCAGGTGAAGCTTTCTTT	CASKFEGAGEAFF	13	TRBD1	TRBV27	TRBJ1-1	many
TGCGCCAGCAGCCTGGACAGGGTTGGGGACGGTGCGACCCAGTACTTC	CASSLDRVGDGATQYF	16	TRBD1	TRBV5-1	TRBJ2-5	.
TGTGCCAGCAGCTCAAGTGGGAGAGAAGGCACAGATACGCAGTATTTT	CASSSSGREGTDTQYF	16	.	TRBV9	TRBJ2-3	many
TGTGCCAGCAGCTTATACGGTAGTCAGCCCCAGCATTTT	CASSLYGSQPQHF	13	.	TRBV11-2	TRBJ1-5	.
TGCGCCATCAGGCAAAACTATCAGCAAGAGACCCAGTACTTC	CAIRQNYQQETQYF	14	.	TRBV5-1	TRBJ2-5	.